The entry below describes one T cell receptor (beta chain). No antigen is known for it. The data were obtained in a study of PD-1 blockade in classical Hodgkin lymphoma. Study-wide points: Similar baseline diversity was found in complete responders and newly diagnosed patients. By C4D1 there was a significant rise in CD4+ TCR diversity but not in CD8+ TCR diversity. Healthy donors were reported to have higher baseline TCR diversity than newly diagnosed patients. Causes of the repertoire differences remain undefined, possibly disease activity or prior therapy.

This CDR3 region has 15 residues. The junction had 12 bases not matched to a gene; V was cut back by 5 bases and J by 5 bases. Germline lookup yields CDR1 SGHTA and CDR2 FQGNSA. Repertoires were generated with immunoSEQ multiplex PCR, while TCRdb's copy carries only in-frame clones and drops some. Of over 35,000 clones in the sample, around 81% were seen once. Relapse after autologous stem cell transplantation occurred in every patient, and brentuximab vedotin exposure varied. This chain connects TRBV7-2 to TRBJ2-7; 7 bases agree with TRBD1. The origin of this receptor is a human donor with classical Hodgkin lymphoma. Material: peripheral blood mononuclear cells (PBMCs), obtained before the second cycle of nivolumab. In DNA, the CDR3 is TGTGCCAGCAGCCCCTGGACAGGAATTACTAACGAGCAGTACTTC. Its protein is CASSPWTGITNEQYF.